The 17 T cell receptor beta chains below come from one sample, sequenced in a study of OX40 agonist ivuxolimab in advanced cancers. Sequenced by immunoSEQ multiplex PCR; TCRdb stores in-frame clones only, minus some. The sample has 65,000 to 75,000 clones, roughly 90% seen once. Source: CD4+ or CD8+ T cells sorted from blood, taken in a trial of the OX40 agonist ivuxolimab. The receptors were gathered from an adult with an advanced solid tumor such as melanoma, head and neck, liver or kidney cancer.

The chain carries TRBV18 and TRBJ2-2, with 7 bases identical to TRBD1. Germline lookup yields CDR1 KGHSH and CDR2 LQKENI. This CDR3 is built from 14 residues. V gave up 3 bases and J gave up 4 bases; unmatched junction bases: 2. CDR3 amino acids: CASSPRDSTGELFF. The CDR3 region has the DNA TGTGCCAGCTCACCTCGGGACAGCACCGGGGAGCTGTTTTTT.

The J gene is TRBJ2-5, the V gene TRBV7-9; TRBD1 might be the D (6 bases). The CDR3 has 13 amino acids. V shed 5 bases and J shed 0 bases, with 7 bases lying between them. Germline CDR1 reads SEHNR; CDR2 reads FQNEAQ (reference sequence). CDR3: CASSRDNQETQYF. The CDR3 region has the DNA TGTGCCAGCAGCAGGGACAACCAAGAGACCCAGTACTTC.

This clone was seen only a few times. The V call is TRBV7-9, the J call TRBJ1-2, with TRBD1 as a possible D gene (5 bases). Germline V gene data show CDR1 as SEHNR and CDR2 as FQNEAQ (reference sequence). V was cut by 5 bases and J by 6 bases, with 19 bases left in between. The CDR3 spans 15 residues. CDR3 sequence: CASSPEGRGLDGYTF. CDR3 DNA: TGTGCCAGCAGCCCCGAAGGTAGGGGACTGGATGGCTACACCTTC.

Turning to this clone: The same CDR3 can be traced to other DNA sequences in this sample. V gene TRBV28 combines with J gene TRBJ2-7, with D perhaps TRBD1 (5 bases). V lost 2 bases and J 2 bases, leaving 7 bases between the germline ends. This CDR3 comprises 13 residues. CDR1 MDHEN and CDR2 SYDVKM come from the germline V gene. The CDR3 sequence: CASSLPGPYEQYF. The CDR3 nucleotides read TGTGCCAGCAGTTTACCAGGGCCCTACGAGCAGTACTTC.

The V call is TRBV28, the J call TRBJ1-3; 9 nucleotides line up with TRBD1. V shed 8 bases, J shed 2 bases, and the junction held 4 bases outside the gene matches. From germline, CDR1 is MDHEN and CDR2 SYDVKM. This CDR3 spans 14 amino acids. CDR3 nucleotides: TGTGCCAGCGAGGACAGGGGCACTGGAAACACCATATATTTT. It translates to CASEDRGTGNTIYF.

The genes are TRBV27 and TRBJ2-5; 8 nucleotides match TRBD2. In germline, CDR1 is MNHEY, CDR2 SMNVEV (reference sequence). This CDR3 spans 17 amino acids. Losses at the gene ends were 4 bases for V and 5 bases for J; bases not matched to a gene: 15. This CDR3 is CASSSRGSGNSGETQYF. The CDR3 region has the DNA TGTGCCAGCAGTTCCCGCGGTAGCGGGAACTCCGGGGAGACCCAGTACTTC.

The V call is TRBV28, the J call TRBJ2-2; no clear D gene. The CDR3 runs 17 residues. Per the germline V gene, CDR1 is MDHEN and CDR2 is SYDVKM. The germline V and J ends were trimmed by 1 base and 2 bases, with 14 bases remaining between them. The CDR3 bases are TGTGCCAGCAGTTTATCATGGTCCAAAAGTAACACCGGGGAGCTGTTTTTT. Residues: CASSLSWSKSNTGELFF.

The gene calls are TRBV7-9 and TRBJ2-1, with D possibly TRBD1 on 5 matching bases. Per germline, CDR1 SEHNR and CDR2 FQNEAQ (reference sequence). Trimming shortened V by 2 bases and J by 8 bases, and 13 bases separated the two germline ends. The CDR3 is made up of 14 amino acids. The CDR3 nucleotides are TGTGCCAGCAGCTTAATGGCAGGGATACATGAGCAGTTCTTC. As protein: CASSLMAGIHEQFF.

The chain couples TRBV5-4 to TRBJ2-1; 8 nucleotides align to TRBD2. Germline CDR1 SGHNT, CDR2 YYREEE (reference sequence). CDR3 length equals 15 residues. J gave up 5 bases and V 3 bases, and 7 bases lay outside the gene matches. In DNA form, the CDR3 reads TGTGCCAGCAGCTCCCCTTACGGGGGGGACAATGAGCAGTTCTTC. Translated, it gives CASSSPYGGDNEQFF. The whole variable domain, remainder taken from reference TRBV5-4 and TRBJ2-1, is ETGVTQSPTHLIKTRGQQVTLRCSSQSGHNTVSWYQQALGQGPQFIFQYYREEENGRGNFPPRFSGLQFPNYSSELNVNALELDDSALYLCASSSPYGGDNEQFFGPGTRLTVL.

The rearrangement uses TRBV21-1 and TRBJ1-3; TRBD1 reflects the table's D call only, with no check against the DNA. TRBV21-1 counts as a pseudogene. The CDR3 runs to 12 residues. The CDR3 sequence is CASKDRGNTIYF. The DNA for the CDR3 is TGTGCCAGCAAAGACAGGGGAAACACCATATATTTT.

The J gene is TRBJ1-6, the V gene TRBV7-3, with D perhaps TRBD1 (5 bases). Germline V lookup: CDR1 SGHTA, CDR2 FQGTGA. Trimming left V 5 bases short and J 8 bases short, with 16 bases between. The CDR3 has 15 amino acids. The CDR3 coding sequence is TGTGCCAGCAGCCCAGACGGGGGGTTAGATTCACCCCTCCACTTT. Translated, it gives CASSPDGGLDSPLHF.

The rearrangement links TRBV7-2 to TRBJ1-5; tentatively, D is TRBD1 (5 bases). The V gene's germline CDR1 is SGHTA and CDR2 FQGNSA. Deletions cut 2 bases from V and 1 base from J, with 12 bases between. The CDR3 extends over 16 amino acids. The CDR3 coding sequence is TGTGCCAGCAGCTTATGGGGGGTAGGGAGCAATCAGCCCCAGCATTTT. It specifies CASSLWGVGSNQPQHF.

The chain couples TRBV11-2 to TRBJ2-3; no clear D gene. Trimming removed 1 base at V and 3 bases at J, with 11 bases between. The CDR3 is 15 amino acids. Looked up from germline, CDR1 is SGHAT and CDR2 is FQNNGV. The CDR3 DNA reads TGTGCCAGCAGCTTAGTCCGCCTCGGTACAGATACGCAGTATTTT. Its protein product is CASSLVRLGTDTQYF.

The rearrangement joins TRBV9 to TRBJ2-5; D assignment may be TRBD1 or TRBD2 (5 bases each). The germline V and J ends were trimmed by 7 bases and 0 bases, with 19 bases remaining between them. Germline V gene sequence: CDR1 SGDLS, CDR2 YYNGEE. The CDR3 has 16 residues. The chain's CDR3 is CASARGVARYQETQYF. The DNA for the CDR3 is TGTGCCAGCGCCAGAGGGGTGGCCCGATACCAAGAGACCCAGTACTTC.

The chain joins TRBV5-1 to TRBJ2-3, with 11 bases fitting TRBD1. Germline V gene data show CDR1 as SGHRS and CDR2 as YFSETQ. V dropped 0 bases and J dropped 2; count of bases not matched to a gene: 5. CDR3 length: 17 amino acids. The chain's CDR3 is CASSLAGTGGHTDTQYF. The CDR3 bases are TGCGCCAGCAGCTTGGCCGGGACAGGGGGTCACACAGATACGCAGTATTTT. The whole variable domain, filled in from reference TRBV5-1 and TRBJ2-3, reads KAGVTQTPRYLIKTRGQQVTLSCSPISGHRSVSWYQQTPGQGLQFLFEYFSETQRNKGNFPGRFSGRQFSNSRSEMNVSTLELGDSALYLCASSLAGTGGHTDTQYFGPGTRLTVL.

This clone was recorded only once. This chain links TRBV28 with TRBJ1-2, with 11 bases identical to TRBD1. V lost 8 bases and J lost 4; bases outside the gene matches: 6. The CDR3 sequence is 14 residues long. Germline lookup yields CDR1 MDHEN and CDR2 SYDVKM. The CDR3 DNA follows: TGTGCCAGCCAAGGACAGGGGGCGAGCTATGGCTACACCTTC. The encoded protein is CASQGQGASYGYTF.

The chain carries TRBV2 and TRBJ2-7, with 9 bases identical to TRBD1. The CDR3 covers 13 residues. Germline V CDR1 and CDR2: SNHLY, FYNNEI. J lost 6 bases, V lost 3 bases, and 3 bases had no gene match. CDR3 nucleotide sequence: TGTGCCAGCAGTGACACAGGGGGCGTCGAGCAGTACTTC. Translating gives CASSDTGGVEQYF. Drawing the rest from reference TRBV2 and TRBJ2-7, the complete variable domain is EPEVTQTPSHQVTQMGQEVILRCVPISNHLYFYWYRQILGQKVEFLVSFYNNEISEKSEIFDDQFSVERPDGSNFTLKIRSTKLEDSAMYFCASSDTGGVEQYFGPGTRLTVT.